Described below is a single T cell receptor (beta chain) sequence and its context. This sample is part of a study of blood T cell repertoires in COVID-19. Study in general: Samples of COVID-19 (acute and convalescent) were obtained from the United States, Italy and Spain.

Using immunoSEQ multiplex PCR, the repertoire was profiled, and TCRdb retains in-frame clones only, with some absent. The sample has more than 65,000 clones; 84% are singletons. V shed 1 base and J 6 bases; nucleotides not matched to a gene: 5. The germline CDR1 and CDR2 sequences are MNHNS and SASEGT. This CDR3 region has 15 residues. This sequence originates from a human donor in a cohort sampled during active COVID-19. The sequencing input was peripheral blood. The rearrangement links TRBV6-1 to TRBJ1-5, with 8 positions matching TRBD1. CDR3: CASSEGTGFRQPQHF. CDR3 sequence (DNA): TGTGCCAGCAGTGAAGGGACAGGGTTTCGTCAGCCCCAGCATTTT.